A single sample gave rise to the 30 T cell receptor beta chains below, sequenced in a study of cytomegalovirus exposure and HLA in healthy donors. Amplification used 60 Vbeta primers and 13 Jbeta primers. The method was immunoSEQ multiplex PCR; TCRdb's version includes in-frame clones alone and lacks a portion of them. The data show about 150,000 clones, with about four fifths seen just once and about 2.4% held by the top ten. The sample consisted of PBMCs. The receptors shown here come from a male donor in good health and CMV-seronegative.

The chain combines TRBV10-3 with TRBJ2-3; 9 bases fit TRBD2. CDR3 length equals 13 residues. J was trimmed by 2 bases and V by 11 bases; bases with no gene match: 5. Germline values: CDR1 ENHRY, CDR2 SYGVKD. CDR3 in amino acids: CASCGGATDTQYF. The DNA for the CDR3 is TGTGCCTCTTGCGGGGGGGCCACAGATACGCAGTATTTT.

Note on this clone: The identical CDR3 is also encoded by other nucleotide sequences in the sample. The CDR3: CASSSGQGNEKLFF. The CDR3, as DNA: TGCGCCAGCAGCTCGGGACAGGGGAATGAAAAACTGTTTTTT. The chain links TRBV5-1 to TRBJ1-4; 10 nucleotides align to TRBD1. The CDR3 spans 14 residues. Germline V gene lookup returns CDR1 SGHRS and CDR2 YFSETQ. V lost 3 bases and J lost 5; bases outside the gene matches: 1.

V usage is TRBV9 and J usage is TRBJ1-2; possibly TRBD1 for D (6 bases). This CDR3 spans 12 amino acids. Trimming stripped 3 bases from V and 8 bases from J, with 11 bases between. Germline-derived CDR1 and CDR2 are SGDLS and YYNGEE. The CDR3 bases are TGTGCCAGCAGCGCCTACAGGGACGGCTACACCTTC. It encodes CASSAYRDGYTF.

The chain carries TRBV18 and TRBJ2-3; 8 bases map to TRBD1. This CDR3 is 15 amino acids long. Trimming cost V 4 bases and J 4 bases; bases outside gene matches: 7. Germline V gene sequence: CDR1 KGHSH, CDR2 LQKENI. The CDR3 loop is CASSLQGELADTQYF. CDR3 coding DNA: TGTGCCAGCTCACTACAGGGGGAGCTGGCAGATACGCAGTATTTT.

The rearrangement links TRBV6-1 to TRBJ1-2, with D tentatively TRBD1 (6 bases). The V and J ends lost 2 bases and 3 bases respectively, with 10 bases between them. The germline V gene has CDR1 MNHNS and CDR2 SASEGT. This CDR3 has 14 amino acids. The CDR3 sequence: CASSEMGADYGYTF. The DNA of the CDR3 is TGTGCCAGCAGTGAAATGGGGGCGGACTATGGCTACACCTTC.

In regard to this clone: A read error is likely, as this CDR3 ends without the conserved phenylalanine or tryptophan. It is unclear where the CDR3 begins or ends on the DNA, so no DNA is shown, and the CDR3 is as TCRdb lists it. The chain couples TRBV11-2 to TRBJ1-3. The length of the CDR3 is 10 amino acids, counting both ends. Germline CDR1 reads SGHAT; CDR2 reads FQNNGV. CDR3 residues: CASSLGEGRN.

The CDR3 loop is CASSLSTSYSRYEQYF. CDR3 sequence (DNA): TGTGCCAGCAGTTTATCGACTAGTTACTCGAGGTACGAGCAGTACTTC. This chain connects TRBV27 to TRBJ2-7, with a possible D match to TRBD2 (6 bases). This CDR3 is built from 16 residues. Trimming took off 0 bases at V and 4 bases at J, with 16 bases between the two ends. Germline assignment: CDR1 MNHEY and CDR2 SMNVEV (reference sequence).

The rearrangement joins TRBV27 to TRBJ1-1; 7 bases line up with TRBD1. The V and J ends lost 6 bases and 0 bases, in that order; junction bases with no gene match: 4. The CDR3 is made up of 14 amino acids. Germline V gene data show CDR1 as MNHEY and CDR2 as SMNVEV (reference sequence). CDR3 region: CASRGGGLNTEAFF. CDR3 nucleotides: TGTGCCAGCAGAGGGGGCGGCTTGAACACTGAAGCTTTCTTT.

J is TRBJ2-1 and V is TRBV2, with 11 bases lining up with TRBD2. This CDR3 is 15 amino acids long. Losses at the gene ends were 5 bases for V and 7 bases for J; bases not matched to a gene: 7. From germline, CDR1 is SNHLY and CDR2 FYNNEI. The CDR3 DNA follows: TGTGCCAGCAGTCGTAGCGGGGGGGCCGTGAATGAGCAGTTCTTC. Encoded protein: CASSRSGGAVNEQFF.

This rearrangement joins TRBV2 to TRBJ1-2; D gene ambiguous. The CDR3 spans 15 residues. Germline values: CDR1 SNHLY, CDR2 FYNNEI. V was cut by 8 bases and J by 2 bases, with 18 bases left in between. The CDR3 sequence is CASRPGTQPNYGYTF. The DNA of the CDR3 is TGTGCCAGCCGGCCGGGAACCCAACCAAACTATGGCTACACCTTC.

V gene TRBV7-2 combines with J gene TRBJ2-7, with D perhaps matching TRBD2 (5 bases). There are 14 residues in the CDR3. The germline CDR1 and CDR2 sequences are SGHTA and FQGNSA. The V end lost 5 bases, the J end lost 3 bases, and 14 bases lay between the germline ends. The CDR3 bases are TGTGCCAGCAGCCCCCCGGCGGGCGTCTACGAGCAGTACTTC. Protein: CASSPPAGVYEQYF.

The chain is built from TRBV4-1 and TRBJ2-7; D unclear. The CDR3 has 15 amino acids. Trimming shortened V by 4 bases and J by 4 bases, and 17 bases separated the two germline ends. Per the germline V gene, CDR1 is MGHRA and CDR2 is YSYEKL. The CDR3 region has the DNA TGCGCCAGCAGCCCTGGGCACGGCTGGGCGTACGAGCAGTACTTC. Its protein is CASSPGHGWAYEQYF.

This chain links TRBV4-2 with TRBJ1-6; a possible D gene is TRBD1 (5 bases). Germline V lookup: CDR1 LGHNA, CDR2 YNFKEQ. Trimming pared 1 base from V and 10 bases from J, leaving 23 bases between. This CDR3 comprises 18 residues. CDR3 nucleotide sequence: TGTGCCAGCAGCCAAGGGAACTCGCTGGCACAGGTCGAATCACCCCTCCACTTT. The encoded protein is CASSQGNSLAQVESPLHF.

This clone was counted a few times. The chain employs TRBV10-3 and TRBJ2-7; 8 nucleotides line up with TRBD1. CDR3 size: 12 residues. The trim removed 6 bases at V and 4 bases at J, leaving 2 bases unmatched. CDR1 ENHRY and CDR2 SYGVKD come from the germline V gene. The CDR3 here is CAISRTGYEQYF. DNA for the CDR3: TGTGCCATCAGCCGGACAGGGTACGAGCAGTACTTC.

The chain carries TRBV11-2 and TRBJ2-3; D is perhaps TRBD1 (5 bases). This CDR3 has 12 residues. Germline V gives CDR1 SGHAT, CDR2 FQNNGV. Between the trimmed V and J ends, which lost 5 bases and 6 bases, there was a span of 9 bases. This CDR3 is CASSLSGDTQYF. Here the CDR3 DNA reads TGTGCCAGCAGCCTATCAGGGGATACGCAGTATTTT.

The chain couples TRBV28 to TRBJ2-2; a weak D match, TRBD1 (5 bases). The V end was cut by 5 bases, the J end by 8 bases, with 18 bases between. The CDR3 runs 15 residues. Germline V gives CDR1 MDHEN, CDR2 SYDVKM. Written as DNA, the CDR3 is TGTGCCAGCAGTCCAAACATCAGGGTAGCAGGGGAGCTGTTTTTT. Its translation is CASSPNIRVAGELFF.

CDR3 nucleotide sequence: TGTGCCAGTAGTATAAGTCTGACAGTGAACACTGAAGCTTTCTTT. Translation gives CASSISLTVNTEAFF. The rearrangement uses TRBV19 and TRBJ1-1; tentative D call: TRBD1 (5 bases). CDR3 size: 15 residues. Per germline, CDR1 LNHDA and CDR2 SQIVND (reference sequence). Trimming left V 2 bases short and J 0 bases short, with 10 bases between.

V is TRBV28 and J is TRBJ2-7, with a weak D call TRBD2 (6 bases). Germline V gives CDR1 MDHEN, CDR2 SYDVKM. This CDR3 is built from 15 residues. V was shortened by 5 bases and J by 2 bases, with 16 bases between the two germline ends. The CDR3 DNA follows: TGTGCCAGCAGTCCGGGGCGGGCGGGGCCCTACGAGCAGTACTTC. Translating gives CASSPGRAGPYEQYF.

In regard to this clone: The junction shows a germline mismatch at one end, possibly a read error. The chain recombines TRBV7-9 with TRBJ1-2, with 7 bases aligning to TRBD1. This CDR3 spans 12 amino acids. Germline values: CDR1 SEHNR, CDR2 FQNEAQ (reference sequence). Here the CDR3 DNA reads TGTTCCAGCAGCCCGACAGGGTATGGCTACACCTTC. As protein: CSSSPTGYGYTF. Together with reference TRBV7-9 and TRBJ1-2, the CDR3 gives the full variable domain: DTGVSQNPRHKITKRGQNVTFRCDPISEHNRLYWYRQTLGQGPEFLTYFQNEAQLEKSRLLSDRFSAERPKGSFSTLEIQRTEQGDSAMYLCSSSPTGYGYTFGSGTRLTVV.

The chain couples TRBV10-1 to TRBJ2-7; 14 positions match TRBD2. Germline lookup yields CDR1 WNHNN and CDR2 SYGVQD (reference sequence). CDR3 size: 15 residues. V lost 6 bases, J lost 2 bases, and 3 bases stayed unmatched. The CDR3 DNA reads as TGCGCCAGCAGAGGACTAGCGGGGGGCCCCTACGAGCAGTACTTC. Translation gives CASRGLAGGPYEQYF.

The genes are TRBV27 and TRBJ2-7; TRBD2 matches at 8 bases. Germline lookup yields CDR1 MNHEY and CDR2 SMNVEV (reference sequence). The V segment lost 4 bases and the J segment 4 bases; nucleotides outside the gene matches: 6. The CDR3 consists of 14 residues. The CDR3 here is CASSSQTSGYEQYF. The CDR3 nucleotides are TGTGCCAGCAGTTCCCAAACTAGCGGTTACGAGCAGTACTTC.

This clone was counted a few times. The chain couples TRBV15 to TRBJ2-1; 11 bases map to TRBD2. CDR3 length equals 17 residues. V gave up 0 bases and J gave up 10 bases; unmatched junction bases: 11. Germline V gives CDR1 LNHNV, CDR2 YYDKDF (reference sequence). The CDR3: CATSREWGTSGGGEQFF. In DNA form, the CDR3 reads TGTGCCACCAGCAGAGAATGGGGGACTAGCGGCGGCGGGGAGCAGTTCTTC. Filled out from reference TRBV15 and TRBJ2-1, the complete variable domain reads DAMVIQNPRYQVTQFGKPVTLSCSQTLNHNVMYWYQQKSSQAPKLLFHYYDKDFNNEADTPDNFQSRRPNTSFCFLDIRSPGLGDTAMYLCATSREWGTSGGGEQFFGPGTRLTVL.

This rearrangement joins TRBV10-3 to TRBJ2-2; maybe TRBD2 (6 bases). Trimming removed 2 bases from V and 4 bases from J, with 11 bases in between. Germline V gene sequence: CDR1 ENHRY, CDR2 SYGVKD. The CDR3 is 15 amino acids. The CDR3 region has the DNA TGTGCCATCAGTGAGGTAGCGGCTCGCACCGGGGAGCTGTTTTTT. Translating it yields CAISEVAARTGELFF.

The chain carries TRBV7-8 and TRBJ1-1, with 7 bases fitting TRBD1. Germline assignment: CDR1 SGHVS and CDR2 FQNEAQ. There are 15 residues in the CDR3. V was clipped by 4 bases and J by 0 bases; unmatched bases: 5. The CDR3: CASSYLQGLNTEAFF. DNA of the CDR3: TGTGCCAGCAGCTACTTACAGGGGTTGAACACTGAAGCTTTCTTT.

The gene calls are TRBV19 and TRBJ2-7; 8 bases are a match to TRBD1. Germline CDR1 is LNHDA and CDR2 is SQIVND (reference sequence). This CDR3 is 15 amino acids long. Unmatched junction bases numbered 12, after V lost 4 bases and J lost 7 bases. As DNA, the CDR3 is TGTGCCAGTAGTACCCCACGGACAGGGACCGGTGAGCAGTACTTC. It translates to CASSTPRTGTGEQYF.

The chain joins TRBV9 to TRBJ1-4, with a possible D match to TRBD1 (6 bases). This CDR3 is built from 19 residues. Germline loops: CDR1 SGDLS, CDR2 YYNGEE. Trimming left V 1 base short and J 5 bases short, with 24 bases between. As DNA, the CDR3 is TGTGCCAGCAGCGTATTCGGCGGTGGGGGGGGGCATCAGAATGAAAAACTGTTTTTT. Translation: CASSVFGGGGGHQNEKLFF.

The chain uses TRBV7-2 and TRBJ2-3, with TRBD1 as a possible D gene (6 bases). The ends were cut back, 5 bases at V and 0 bases at J, with 15 bases in the middle. The length of the CDR3 is 16 residues. Germline values: CDR1 SGHTA, CDR2 FQGNSA. The CDR3 DNA sequence: TGTGCCAGCAGCCGTGTAAGTGGACAGAGCACAGATACGCAGTATTTT. This encodes CASSRVSGQSTDTQYF.

This clone showed up just a few times. The V gene is TRBV5-4, the J gene TRBJ2-7; 8 positions match TRBD1. V dropped 7 bases and J dropped 6; count of bases not matched to a gene: 12. This CDR3 is built from 14 residues. Looked up from germline, CDR1 is SGHNT and CDR2 is YYREEE (reference sequence). The CDR3 spells CASGPGQGAGEQYF. The CDR3 coding sequence is TGTGCCAGCGGGCCGGGGCAGGGGGCTGGCGAGCAGTACTTC.

This clone was observed a few times. J is TRBJ2-7 and V is TRBV7-9; TRBD2 aligns across 9 bases. The V gene's germline CDR1 is SEHNR and CDR2 FQNEAQ (reference sequence). The CDR3 contains 15 residues. Unmatched junction bases numbered 8, after V lost 6 bases and J lost 2 bases. This CDR3 reads CASSLSGRFAYEQYF. CDR3 nucleotides: TGTGCCAGCAGTTTAAGCGGGAGGTTCGCCTACGAGCAGTACTTC.

The chain is built from TRBV4-3 and TRBJ2-1; 10 positions agree with TRBD2. Germline assignment: CDR1 LGHNA and CDR2 YSLEER. The CDR3 loop spans 19 amino acids. V was clipped by 5 bases and J by 0 bases; unmatched bases: 13. The CDR3 region has the DNA TGCGCCAGCAGCACGCGAGGGGTTAGCGGGGGGAGCTCCTACAATGAGCAGTTCTTC. Amino acids: CASSTRGVSGGSSYNEQFF.